The 32 T cell receptor beta chains in this list originate from one sample, sequenced in a study of monozygotic twins with inflammatory bowel disease. TCRdb reprocessed the 5' RACE reads; each CDR3 protein has one entry and no DNA is given. This repertoire includes around 400,000 distinct CDR3 sequences. Sequenced sample: blood. Every receptor here comes from a human donor with ulcerative colitis or Crohn's disease, or a healthy co-twin of an affected twin (not recorded which).

The rearrangement uses TRBV5-5 and TRBJ1-3; the TCRdb D gene call, TRBD1, has no DNA to confirm it. From germline, CDR1 is SGHKS and CDR2 YYEKEE (reference sequence). The CDR3 runs 16 residues. CDR3 residues: CASSLAMDRGRNTIYF.

The rearrangement links TRBV29-1 to TRBJ1-1. Germline CDR1 is SQVTM and CDR2 is ANQGSEA. The CDR3 is 13 residues long. CDR3 sequence reads: CSAASSENTEAFF. Full variable domain (rest looked up from reference TRBV29-1 and TRBJ1-1): SAVISQKPSRDICQRGTSLTIQCQVDSQVTMMFWYRQQPGQSLTLIATANQGSEATYESGFVIDKFPISRPNLTFSTLTVSNMSPEDSSIYLCSAASSENTEAFFGQGTRLTVV.

The V and J genes are TRBV7-9 and TRBJ1-2. In germline, CDR1 is SEHNR, CDR2 FQNEAQ (reference sequence). The CDR3 is 15 amino acids. The CDR3 is CASSLAGQDLDGYTF.

This chain links TRBV7-2 with TRBJ1-2; absent DNA, TCRdb's TRBD1 call cannot be checked. CDR1 is SGHTA, CDR2 FQGNSA, per germline. The CDR3 has 15 amino acids. This CDR3 reads CASSLRTGGDYGYTF.

The V call is TRBV11-2, the J call TRBJ1-1. CDR3 length: 15 amino acids. Looked up from germline, CDR1 is SGHAT and CDR2 is FQNNGV. CDR3 loop: CASSPPASLNTEAFF.

The CDR3 protein is CASRYTGSGDTEAFF. The V gene is TRBV5-1, the J gene TRBJ1-1; with no DNA, the TCRdb D assignment of TRBD1 cannot be verified. Germline values: CDR1 SGHRS, CDR2 YFSETQ. The CDR3 length is 15 residues.

The chain has TRBV5-1 and TRBJ2-3. The CDR3 extends over 13 amino acids. The V gene's germline CDR1 is SGHRS and CDR2 YFSETQ. The CDR3 spells CASSFKSTDTQYF.

The CDR3 sequence is CASRALQTTLNTEAFF. This rearrangement joins TRBV27 to TRBJ1-1. This CDR3 region has 16 residues. Germline CDR1 is MNHEY and CDR2 is SMNVEV (reference sequence).

The chain couples TRBV11-3 to TRBJ2-3; the TCRdb call, TRBD2, lacks DNA for checking. The CDR3 runs 19 residues. The germline V gene encodes CDR1 SGHNT and CDR2 YENEEA. The CDR3 protein is CASSLGGGGEVLRTDTQYF.

The gene calls are TRBV5-1 and TRBJ2-3; TCRdb reports TRBD1, a call that lacks DNA to check it against. Per germline, CDR1 SGHRS and CDR2 YFSETQ. CDR3 length: 14 residues. CDR3 sequence: CASSFGQSTDTQYF. The entire variable domain, with the rest obtained from reference TRBV5-1 and TRBJ2-3, is as follows: KAGVTQTPRYLIKTRGQQVTLSCSPISGHRSVSWYQQTPGQGLQFLFEYFSETQRNKGNFPGRFSGRQFSNSRSEMNVSTLELGDSALYLCASSFGQSTDTQYFGPGTRLTVL.

This chain uses TRBV7-6 with TRBJ1-1. The CDR3 length is 13 residues. Germline CDR1 is SGHVS and CDR2 is FNYEAQ. The CDR3 reads CASSYRIFTEAFF.

The genes are TRBV4-1 and TRBJ1-2; the TCRdb call, TRBD1, lacks DNA for checking. In germline, CDR1 is MGHRA, CDR2 YSYEKL. The CDR3 spans 15 residues. The CDR3 spells CASSQELWDRGGYTF.

The chain employs TRBV4-1 and TRBJ2-1; TCRdb selects TRBD2, and the lack of DNA leaves this call unchecked. This CDR3 contains 17 residues. Per the germline V gene, CDR1 is MGHRA and CDR2 is YSYEKL. The CDR3 loop reads CASSIALARSSYNEQFF.

The J gene is TRBJ1-1, the V gene TRBV7-9. The germline V gene has CDR1 SEHNR and CDR2 FQNEAQ (reference sequence). The CDR3 contains 15 residues. The CDR3 reads CASSLDRIMNTEAFF.

The rearrangement uses TRBV27 and TRBJ1-1; TCRdb's assignment of TRBD1 cannot be checked, as there is no DNA. Germline CDR1 and CDR2: MNHEY and SMNVEV (reference sequence). The CDR3 totals 15 residues. The CDR3 region is CASSWRTGMNTEAFF.

The rearrangement links TRBV29-1 to TRBJ2-7; TCRdb picks TRBD1, but there is no DNA to check that call. This CDR3 comprises 12 residues. Looked up from germline, CDR1 is SQVTM and CDR2 is ANQGSEA. The CDR3: CSVRDSTYEQYF.

The CDR3 sequence is CASSPVQPLTSGRPSVPQYF. This chain links TRBV11-2 with TRBJ2-5; the TCRdb call, TRBD2, lacks DNA for checking. Germline V gene lookup returns CDR1 SGHAT and CDR2 FQNNGV. This CDR3 comprises 20 residues.

This chain connects TRBV4-3 to TRBJ2-2. The CDR3 loop spans 15 amino acids. Germline assignment: CDR1 LGHNA and CDR2 YSLEER. CDR3 sequence reads: CASSQDWAYTGELFF.

The chain couples TRBV5-4 to TRBJ2-7; TCRdb's D call, TRBD1, is unchecked because there is no DNA. This CDR3 spans 16 amino acids. Germline V gives CDR1 SGHNT, CDR2 YYREEE (reference sequence). The CDR3 protein is CASSPGHPMDTYEQYF.

V is TRBV20-1 and J is TRBJ1-4. Germline loops: CDR1 DFQATT, CDR2 SNEGSKA (reference sequence). This CDR3 contains 18 residues. CDR3 loop: CSARDVTRGGATNEKLFF.

This CDR3 reads CATSTRAAGVGETQYF. The chain recombines TRBV15 with TRBJ2-5; the TRBD2 assignment by TCRdb is unverifiable without DNA. CDR1 is LNHNV and CDR2 is YYDKDF in the germline V gene (reference sequence). The CDR3 is 16 amino acids.

The chain couples TRBV29-1 to TRBJ1-4. Germline V gives CDR1 SQVTM, CDR2 ANQGSEA. This CDR3 has 12 residues. The CDR3 is CSVGRENEKLFF.

The chain combines TRBV3-1 with TRBJ2-1; TCRdb selects TRBD2, and the lack of DNA leaves this call unchecked. Germline V lookup: CDR1 LGHDT, CDR2 YNNKEL (reference sequence). The CDR3 covers 15 residues. CDR3 amino acids: CASSQALAAYNEQFF.

V gene TRBV7-9 combines with J gene TRBJ1-1; TCRdb proposes TRBD1, but this gene call is untestable without DNA. Germline V gives CDR1 SEHNR, CDR2 FQNEAQ (reference sequence). This CDR3 has 15 amino acids. This CDR3 is CASSFGQAMNTEAFF.

The gene calls are TRBV5-1 and TRBJ1-2; the D call from TCRdb, TRBD1, cannot be confirmed without DNA. The germline V gene encodes CDR1 SGHRS and CDR2 YFSETQ. The CDR3 has 15 residues. CDR3 region: CASSLSTGKEGGYTF. Together with reference TRBV5-1 and TRBJ1-2, the CDR3 gives the full variable domain: KAGVTQTPRYLIKTRGQQVTLSCSPISGHRSVSWYQQTPGQGLQFLFEYFSETQRNKGNFPGRFSGRQFSNSRSEMNVSTLELGDSALYLCASSLSTGKEGGYTFGSGTRLTVV.

This chain links TRBV7-2 with TRBJ2-3; TCRdb gives TRBD2 as the D gene, but with no DNA this cannot be confirmed. Germline CDR1 SGHTA, CDR2 FQGNSA. CDR3 length: 16 residues. CDR3 in amino acids: CASSPRSGGLTDTQYF.

This sequence joins TRBV10-3 and TRBJ2-5. Germline V gives CDR1 ENHRY, CDR2 SYGVKD. This CDR3 is 14 amino acids long. The CDR3 sequence is CAISESAGQETQYF.

The chain has TRBV10-3 and TRBJ1-1; with no DNA, the TCRdb D assignment of TRBD1 cannot be verified. Germline V gene data show CDR1 as ENHRY and CDR2 as SYGVKD. The CDR3 is 12 amino acids. CDR3: CATARELNEAFF.

The chain recombines TRBV20-1 with TRBJ2-6. Germline V lookup: CDR1 DFQATT, CDR2 SNEGSKA (reference sequence). The CDR3 covers 13 residues. CDR3 sequence reads: CSARITGANVLTF.

The V gene is TRBV2, the J gene TRBJ1-2. The CDR3 consists of 12 residues. Germline V gene data show CDR1 as SNHLY and CDR2 as FYNNEI. The CDR3 loop reads CASMRVGYGYTF. The whole variable domain, remainder taken from reference TRBV2 and TRBJ1-2, is EPEVTQTPSHQVTQMGQEVILRCVPISNHLYFYWYRQILGQKVEFLVSFYNNEISEKSEIFDDQFSVERPDGSNFTLKIRSTKLEDSAMYFCASMRVGYGYTFGSGTRLTVV.

The V gene is TRBV7-3, the J gene TRBJ2-5. CDR1 and CDR2 (germline): SGHTA, FQGTGA. The CDR3 is 13 residues long. CDR3 in amino acids: CASSYKATETQYF. The full variable domain, its missing parts supplied by reference TRBV7-3 and TRBJ2-5, is GAGVSQTPSNKVTEKGKYVELRCDPISGHTALYWYRQSLGQGPEFLIYFQGTGAADDSGLPNDRFFAVRPEGSVSTLKIQRTERGDSAVYLCASSYKATETQYFGPGTRLLVL.

The chain carries TRBV29-1 and TRBJ2-1; TCRdb's D gene call, TRBD2, goes unchecked for lack of DNA. Germline V gives CDR1 SQVTM, CDR2 ANQGSEA. There are 15 residues in the CDR3. The CDR3 loop is CSVVSLAGSYNEQFF.